This note documents a single T cell receptor (beta chain) sequence. Antigen: not known. These data come from a study of OX40 agonist ivuxolimab in advanced cancers. Study in general: The drug used for patients, ivuxolimab, was an agonistic anti-OX40 (CD134) antibody. Study results and caveats: Both blood CD4+ and CD8+ T cells showed clonal growth by week 6 at 0.1 to 3.0 mg/kg. Normalized expansion of T-cell clones was also low for some nonresponders.

The timepoints at which blood was sampled were baseline, cycle 4 day 1, and cycle 7 day 1. TCRdb's copy holds only in-frame clones and misses some; the assay was immunoSEQ multiplex PCR. The sample yields some 76,000 clones, around four fifths seen once. J gave up 1 base and V 2 bases, and 14 bases lay outside the gene matches. CDR1 is SGHTA, CDR2 FQGNSA, per germline. The CDR3 length is 19 residues. The sequence was collected from an adult with an advanced solid tumor such as melanoma, head and neck, liver or kidney cancer. Source: CD4+ or CD8+ T cells sorted from blood, taken in a trial of the OX40 agonist ivuxolimab. This chain uses TRBV7-2 with TRBJ2-5, with 9 bases aligning to TRBD2. CDR3 loop: CASSLSISILAGSQETQYF. The DNA for the CDR3 is TGTGCCAGCAGCTTATCAATCTCGATTCTAGCGGGGTCCCAAGAGACCCAGTACTTC. The whole variable domain, filled in from reference TRBV7-2 and TRBJ2-5, reads GAGVSQSPSNKVTEKGKDVELRCDPISGHTALYWYRQSLGQGLEFLIYFQGNSAPDKSGLPSDRFSAERTGGSVSTLTIQRTQQEDSAVYLCASSLSISILAGSQETQYFGPGTRLLVL.